The source of this T cell receptor beta chain is a study of persistence of HIV-infected CD4 T cells. On the study more broadly: Donors were ART-treated; their CMV- and Gag-responding CD4+ T cells were isolated.

The libraries were made with immunoSEQ version 4 in survey mode. TCRdb's table, derived via immunoSEQ multiplex PCR, lists solely in-frame clones and lacks some. The sample includes roughly 41,000 clones, roughly 80% of them seen just once. On this clone: The target antigen is unknown.

Study-level results: Rare CMV-responding cells carrying HIV-1 proviruses were not analyzed separately for TCR.

Germline CDR1 MNHEY, CDR2 SVGAGI. Deletions cut 8 bases from V and 1 base from J, with 11 bases between. CDR3 length: 13 residues. Lysates of CMV-infected fibroblasts at 9 to 10 ug/mL stimulated these cells. Sorted nonresponding memory CD4+ T cells were CD40L-negative, CD69-negative, CD45RO-high. The chain carries TRBV6-5 and TRBJ1-1; D perhaps matches TRBD1 (5 bases). The sequencing here drew on CD4+ T cells sorted from PBMCs after approximately 19-hour stimulation, taken from a patient who received antiretroviral therapy. This clonotype was obtained from an adult man with HIV who was CMV-seropositive. The CDR3 nucleotides are TGTGCCAGCCGGGCAGGGTGGAACACTGAAGCTTTCTTT. This gives the protein CASRAGWNTEAFF.